A single T cell receptor beta chain is shown here with its context. The data originate from a study of cytomegalovirus exposure and HLA in healthy donors. Study information: Of the donors genotyped, a few hundred in all, 65% to 90% fell in the Caucasian-associated ancestry cluster.

Vbeta (60) and Jbeta (13) primers were used in the PCR. Profiling relied on immunoSEQ multiplex PCR, and the TCRdb table lists in-frame clones only, not all of them. This sample has about 160,000 clones, with around 84% found just once. The CDR3 consists of 12 residues. Trimming cost V 0 bases and J 4 bases, with 5 bases left between them. CDR1 is SGHNT, CDR2 YYREEE, per germline (reference sequence). The sequencing sample was made of PBMCs. The clonotype comes from a male donor in good health and CMV-seropositive. V usage is TRBV5-4 and J usage is TRBJ2-7; D may be TRBD1 (5 bases). CDR3 bases: TGTGCCAGCAGCTTGGAGGGGTACGAGCAGTACTTC. Amino acids: CASSLEGYEQYF.